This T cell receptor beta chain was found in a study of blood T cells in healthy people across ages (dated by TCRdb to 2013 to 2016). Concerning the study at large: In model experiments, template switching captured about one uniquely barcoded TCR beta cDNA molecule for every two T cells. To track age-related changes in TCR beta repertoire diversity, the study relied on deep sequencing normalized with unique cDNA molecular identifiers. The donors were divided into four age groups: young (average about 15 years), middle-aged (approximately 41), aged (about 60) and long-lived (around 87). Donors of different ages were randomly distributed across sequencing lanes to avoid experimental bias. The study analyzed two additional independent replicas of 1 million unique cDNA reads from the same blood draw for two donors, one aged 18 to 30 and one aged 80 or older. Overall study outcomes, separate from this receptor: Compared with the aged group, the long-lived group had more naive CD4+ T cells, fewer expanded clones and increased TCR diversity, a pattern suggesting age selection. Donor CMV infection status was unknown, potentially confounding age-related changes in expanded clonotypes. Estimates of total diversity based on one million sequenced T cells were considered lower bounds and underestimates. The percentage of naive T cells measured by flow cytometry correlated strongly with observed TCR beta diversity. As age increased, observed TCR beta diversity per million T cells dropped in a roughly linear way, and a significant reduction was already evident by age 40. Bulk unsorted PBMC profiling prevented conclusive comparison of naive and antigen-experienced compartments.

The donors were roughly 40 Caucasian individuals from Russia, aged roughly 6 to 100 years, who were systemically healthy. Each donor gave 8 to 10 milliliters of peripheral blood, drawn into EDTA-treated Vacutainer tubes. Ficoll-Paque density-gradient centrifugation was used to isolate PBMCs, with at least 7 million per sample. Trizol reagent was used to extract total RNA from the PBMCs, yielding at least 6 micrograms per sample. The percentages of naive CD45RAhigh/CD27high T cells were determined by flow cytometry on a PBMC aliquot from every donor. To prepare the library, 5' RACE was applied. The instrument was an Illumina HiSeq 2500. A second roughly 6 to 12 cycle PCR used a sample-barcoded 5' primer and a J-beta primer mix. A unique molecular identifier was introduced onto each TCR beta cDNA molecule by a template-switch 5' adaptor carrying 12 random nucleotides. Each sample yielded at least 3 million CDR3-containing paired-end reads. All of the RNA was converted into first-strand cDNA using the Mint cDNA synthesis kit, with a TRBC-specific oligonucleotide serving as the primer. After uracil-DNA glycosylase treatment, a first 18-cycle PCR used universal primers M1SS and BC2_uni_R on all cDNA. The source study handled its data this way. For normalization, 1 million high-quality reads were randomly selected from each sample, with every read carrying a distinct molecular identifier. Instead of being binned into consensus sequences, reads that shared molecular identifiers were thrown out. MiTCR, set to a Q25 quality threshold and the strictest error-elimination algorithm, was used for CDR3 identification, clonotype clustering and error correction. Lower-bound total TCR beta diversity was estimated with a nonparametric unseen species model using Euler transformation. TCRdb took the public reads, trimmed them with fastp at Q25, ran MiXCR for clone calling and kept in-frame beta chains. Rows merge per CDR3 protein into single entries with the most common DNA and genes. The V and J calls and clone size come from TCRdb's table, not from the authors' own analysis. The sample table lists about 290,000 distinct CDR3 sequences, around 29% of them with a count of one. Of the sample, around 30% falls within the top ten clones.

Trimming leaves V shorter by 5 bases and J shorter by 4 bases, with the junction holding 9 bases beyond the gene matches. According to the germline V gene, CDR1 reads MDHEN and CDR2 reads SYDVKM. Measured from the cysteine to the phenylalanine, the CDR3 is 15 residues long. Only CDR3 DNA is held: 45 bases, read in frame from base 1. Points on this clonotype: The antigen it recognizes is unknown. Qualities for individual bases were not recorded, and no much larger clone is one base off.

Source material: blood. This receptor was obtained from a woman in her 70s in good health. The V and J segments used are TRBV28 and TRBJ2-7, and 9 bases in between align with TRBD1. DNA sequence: TGTGCCAGCAGTCTCCGGGACAGGGTCTTGTACGAGCAGTACTTC. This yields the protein CASSLRDRVLYEQYF.